The clone carrying this T cell receptor (beta chain) was detected many times. These data are taken from a study of T cells after yellow fever vaccination. They built TCR cDNA with 5'RACE template switching, a step that put in a universal primer site and UMIs. One entry per CDR3 protein results from TCRdb running MiXCR on the 5' RACE reads. Found here are about 320,000 distinct CDR3 sequences, around 4.5% of them singletons; the top ten hold roughly a fifth. There are 15 residues in the CDR3. Between the trimmed V and J ends, which lost 0 bases and 4 bases, there was a span of 12 bases. Germline CDR1 is MGHRA and CDR2 is YSYEKL.

This chain links TRBV4-1 with TRBJ1-1, with D unclear. The starting material was PBMCs, obtained 15 days after the yellow fever booster vaccination. The sequence was collected from a man younger than 35 who received the YFV17D yellow fever vaccine. This CDR3 is CASSQDRRVGTEAFF. CDR3 DNA sequence: TGCGCCAGCAGCCAAGATCGCCGGGTGGGCACTGAAGCTTTCTTT.